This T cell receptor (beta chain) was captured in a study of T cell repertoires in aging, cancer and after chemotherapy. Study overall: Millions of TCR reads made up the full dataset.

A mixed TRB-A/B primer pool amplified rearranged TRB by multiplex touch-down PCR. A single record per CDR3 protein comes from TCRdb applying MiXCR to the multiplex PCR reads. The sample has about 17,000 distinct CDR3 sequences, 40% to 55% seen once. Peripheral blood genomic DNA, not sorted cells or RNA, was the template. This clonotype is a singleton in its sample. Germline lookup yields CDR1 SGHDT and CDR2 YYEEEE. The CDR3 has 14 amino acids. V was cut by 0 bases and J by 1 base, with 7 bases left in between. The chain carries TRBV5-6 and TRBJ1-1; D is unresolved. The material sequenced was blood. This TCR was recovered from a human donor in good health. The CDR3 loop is CASSLGPWNTEAFF. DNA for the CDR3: TGTGCCAGCAGCTTGGGACCCTGGAACACTGAAGCTTTCTTT.